The 29 T cell receptor beta chains below were found in one sample sequenced in a study of shared clonotypes between healthy human individuals. The method was immunoSEQ multiplex PCR; TCRdb's version includes in-frame clones alone and lacks a portion of them. The table has 2 million to 2.5 million clones, about 90% seen once. The sample consisted of naive CD4+ T cells from PBMCs. Stated subset: CD45RA+ positively selected. These receptors were taken from a man aged 18 to 35 in good health. Some clones in this sample may be carry-over from other donors' samples.

This clone was detected once. The germline gene is not matched at one end of the junction; a read error may be the cause. The sample has other DNA sequences that encode this CDR3 too. The chain couples TRBV28 to TRBJ2-7, with 7 bases lining up with TRBD1. Per germline, CDR1 MDHEN and CDR2 SYDVKM. This CDR3 comprises 14 residues. CDR3 nucleotides: TGTGCCAGCAGCTTATCAGGGGGACGCTACGAGCAGTACTTC. It specifies CASSLSGGRYEQYF. Full variable domain (remainder filled in from reference TRBV28 and TRBJ2-7): DVKVTQSSRYLVKRTGEKVFLECVQDMDHENMFWYRQDPGLGLRLIYFSYDVKMKEKGDIPEGYSVSREKKERFSLILESASTNQTSMYLCASSLSGGRYEQYFGPGTRLTVT.

This chain links TRBV6-5 with TRBJ1-2, with 8 bases matching TRBD1. The CDR3 totals 14 residues. The junction had 14 bases not matched to a gene; V was cut back by 8 bases and J by 9 bases. Per germline, CDR1 MNHEY and CDR2 SVGAGI. The CDR3 is CASWTGRFGVRYTF. The CDR3, as DNA: TGTGCCAGCTGGACAGGGAGGTTTGGGGTCCGCTACACCTTC.

The V gene is TRBV29-1, the J gene TRBJ2-4; D is unresolved. Germline V gene sequence: CDR1 SQVTM, CDR2 ANQGSEA. CDR3 size: 13 residues. The V end lost 4 bases, the J end lost 8 bases, and 15 bases lay between the germline ends. CDR3 sequence reads: CSVVRDSSDIQYF. In DNA form, the CDR3 reads TGCAGCGTTGTAAGAGATTCTTCTGACATTCAGTACTTC. The full variable domain, with the rest looked up from reference TRBV29-1 and TRBJ2-4, is SAVISQKPSRDICQRGTSLTIQCQVDSQVTMMFWYRQQPGQSLTLIATANQGSEATYESGFVIDKFPISRPNLTFSTLTVSNMSPEDSSIYLCSVVRDSSDIQYFGAGTRLSVL.

The chain links TRBV6-6 to TRBJ2-7; 8 bases align to TRBD2. CDR3 size: 15 residues. Germline values: CDR1 MNHNY, CDR2 SVGAGI (reference sequence). J gave up 4 bases and V 5 bases, and 10 bases lay outside the gene matches. DNA of the CDR3: TGTGCCAGCAGTCCCACCAGCGGGAGAGGGTACGAGCAGTACTTC. Amino acids: CASSPTSGRGYEQYF.

This chain uses TRBV6-5 with TRBJ1-6; D gene ambiguous. The CDR3 runs 14 residues. Per germline, CDR1 MNHEY and CDR2 SVGAGI. Trimming stripped 0 bases from V and 7 bases from J, with 7 bases between. DNA for the CDR3: TGTGCCAGCAGTTACTCGACGGGCAATTCACCCCTCCACTTT. Its protein is CASSYSTGNSPLHF.

The genes are TRBV6-6 and TRBJ2-5; the D is unclear. The CDR3 is 15 amino acids. From germline, CDR1 is MNHNY and CDR2 SVGAGI (reference sequence). Trimming pared 2 bases from V and 3 bases from J, leaving 13 bases between. The CDR3 spells CASSYVRGSEETQYF. The CDR3 coding sequence is TGTGCCAGCAGTTACGTGAGAGGCTCTGAAGAGACCCAGTACTTC.

This clone showed up just once. The genes are TRBV6-5 and TRBJ2-7; TRBD2 agrees at 7 bases. Unmatched junction bases numbered 13, after V lost 8 bases and J lost 6 bases. This CDR3 contains 14 residues. The V gene's germline CDR1 is MNHEY and CDR2 SVGAGI. The CDR3 nucleotides read TGTGCCAGCGGGAAGCGGGAATCACTCCGCGAGCAGTACTTC. As protein: CASGKRESLREQYF.

This clone showed up just once. The rearrangement joins TRBV28 to TRBJ2-7, with D possibly being TRBD1 or TRBD2 (7 bases each). The length of the CDR3 is 15 residues. V lost 5 bases to trimming and J lost 5 bases, with 19 bases between them. Germline V gene data show CDR1 as MDHEN and CDR2 as SYDVKM. CDR3: CASSRGGGQKDEQYF. In DNA form, the CDR3 reads TGTGCCAGCAGTCGAGGGGGGGGACAGAAGGACGAGCAGTACTTC.

The chain uses TRBV27 and TRBJ2-1; 12 positions match TRBD2. The CDR3 spans 16 residues. CDR1 is MNHEY, CDR2 SMNVEV, per germline (reference sequence). The V segment lost 6 bases and the J segment 8 bases; nucleotides outside the gene matches: 11. DNA for the CDR3: TGTGCCAGCAGACGCAAGACTAGCGGGAGAAGGGATGAGCAGTTCTTC. Encoded protein: CASRRKTSGRRDEQFF.

As for this clone: This specimen includes other DNA sequences encoding the same CDR3. The chain couples TRBV9 to TRBJ2-3; weak D call: TRBD2 (5 bases). The CDR3 is 13 amino acids. Germline-derived CDR1 and CDR2 are SGDLS and YYNGEE. With 2 bases removed from V and 4 bases from J, the gap between germline ends came to 8 bases. CDR3 nucleotides: TGTGCCAGCAGCGTCACGGGGTCAGATACGCAGTATTTT. Amino acid sequence: CASSVTGSDTQYF.

The gene calls are TRBV5-1 and TRBJ2-7, with 8 nucleotides matching TRBD2. Germline assignment: CDR1 SGHRS and CDR2 YFSETQ. The CDR3 sequence is 16 residues long. V lost 0 bases to trimming and J lost 6 bases; unmatched junction nucleotides: 11. The CDR3 here is CASSLDSSGSWSEQYF. The CDR3 DNA reads as TGCGCCAGCAGCTTGGATTCGAGCGGGAGTTGGAGCGAGCAGTACTTC.

The chain uses TRBV5-1 and TRBJ2-3, with D tentatively TRBD2 (6 bases). Germline V gene data show CDR1 as SGHRS and CDR2 as YFSETQ. Trimming removed 7 bases from V and 4 bases from J, with 16 bases in between. The CDR3 spans 14 residues. CDR3 protein: CASVRVAGSDTQYF. Here the CDR3 DNA reads TGCGCCAGCGTTAGGGTGGCGGGATCAGATACGCAGTATTTT.

The rearrangement joins TRBV19 to TRBJ2-1, with 10 positions matching TRBD2. This CDR3 contains 13 residues. Per the germline V gene, CDR1 is LNHDA and CDR2 is SQIVND (reference sequence). V gave up 10 bases and J gave up 6 bases; unmatched junction bases: 6. CDR3 bases: TGTGCCACCCTAGCGGGAGCAGGCAATGAGCAGTTCTTC. Residues: CATLAGAGNEQFF.

On this clone itself: The identical CDR3 is also encoded by other nucleotide sequences in the sample. V is TRBV28 and J is TRBJ1-3; D not certain. The CDR3 consists of 14 residues. The germline gives CDR1 MDHEN, CDR2 SYDVKM. With 5 bases removed from V and 0 bases from J, the gap between germline ends came to 8 bases. CDR3 bases: TGTGCCAGCAGTCCCCGTACCTCTGGAAACACCATATATTTT. It specifies CASSPRTSGNTIYF.

This chain links TRBV27 with TRBJ2-7, with D maybe TRBD1 (6 bases). CDR3 size: 14 residues. Trimming pared 6 bases from V and 2 bases from J, leaving 14 bases between. Germline-derived CDR1 and CDR2 are MNHEY and SMNVEV (reference sequence). The CDR3 DNA is TGTGCCAGCAGACCGAGACAGGCTACCTACGAGCAGTACTTC. Translating it yields CASRPRQATYEQYF.

The genes are TRBV19 and TRBJ2-1; 14 nucleotides line up with TRBD2. The CDR3 extends over 16 amino acids. Germline V gene lookup returns CDR1 LNHDA and CDR2 SQIVND (reference sequence). V dropped 6 bases and J dropped 2; count of bases not matched to a gene: 3. The CDR3 here is CASRGLAGVPYNEQFF. The CDR3 DNA reads as TGTGCCAGTAGGGGACTAGCGGGAGTCCCCTACAATGAGCAGTTCTTC.

This sequence joins TRBV7-9 and TRBJ2-5; tentative D call: TRBD1 (5 bases). CDR1 and CDR2 (germline): SEHNR, FQNEAQ (reference sequence). The CDR3 is made up of 15 amino acids. Trimming cost V 5 bases and J 5 bases, with 18 bases left between them. CDR3 amino acids: CASSPRRVGWETQYF. CDR3 nucleotide sequence: TGTGCCAGCAGCCCCCGCAGGGTAGGGTGGGAGACCCAGTACTTC.

V is TRBV5-6 and J is TRBJ2-7; possibly TRBD1 for D (7 bases). V lost 4 bases and J lost 3, with 11 bases in between. The length of the CDR3 is 13 residues. Per germline, CDR1 SGHDT and CDR2 YYEEEE. CDR3 coding DNA: TGTGCCAGCAGCGCGGGACAGAACTACGAGCAGTACTTC. Protein product: CASSAGQNYEQYF.

The V gene is TRBV27, the J gene TRBJ1-2; possibly TRBD1 for D (5 bases). The CDR3 contains 14 residues. Trimming stripped 0 bases from V and 5 bases from J, with 10 bases between. Per germline, CDR1 MNHEY and CDR2 SMNVEV (reference sequence). CDR3 sequence reads: CASSLSGQGYGYTF. The CDR3 coding sequence is TGTGCCAGCAGTTTATCGGGGCAGGGTTATGGCTACACCTTC.

The CDR3 bases are TGTGCCAGCCTTCAGGGGGCTCGGGGCTATGGCTACACCTTC. It is translated as CASLQGARGYGYTF. The chain links TRBV28 to TRBJ1-2; 8 bases are shared with TRBD1. V gave up 8 bases and J gave up 4 bases; unmatched junction bases: 9. Germline V gene lookup returns CDR1 MDHEN and CDR2 SYDVKM. The length of the CDR3 is 14 residues.

The rearrangement links TRBV6-5 to TRBJ2-5; D is uncertain. There are 13 residues in the CDR3. In germline, CDR1 is MNHEY, CDR2 SVGAGI. The ends were cut back, 6 bases at V and 3 bases at J, with 11 bases in the middle. The CDR3 protein is CASRLGSEETQYF. Written as DNA, the CDR3 is TGTGCCAGCAGGCTAGGGTCAGAAGAGACCCAGTACTTC.

The CDR3 loop reads CASSEAPHRTGLNEQFF. Here the CDR3 DNA reads TGTGCCAGCAGTGAAGCCCCACACCGGACAGGGCTAAATGAGCAGTTCTTC. This rearrangement joins TRBV6-1 to TRBJ2-1, with 8 bases lining up with TRBD1. Trimming cost V 0 bases and J 7 bases; bases outside gene matches: 11. There are 17 residues in the CDR3. Looked up from germline, CDR1 is MNHNS and CDR2 is SASEGT.

This chain links TRBV5-6 with TRBJ2-5; 8 nucleotides match TRBD1. The germline CDR1 and CDR2 sequences are SGHDT and YYEEEE. The V segment lost 3 bases and the J segment 5 bases; nucleotides outside the gene matches: 15. The CDR3 has 17 residues. CDR3 DNA: TGTGCCAGCAGCTACTATGCAGGCAGGGGGCGTTTGGAGACCCAGTACTTC. Translating it yields CASSYYAGRGRLETQYF.

The chain uses TRBV9 and TRBJ2-7; 7 bases align to TRBD1. With V trimmed by 3 bases and J by 6 bases, 6 bases remained unmatched. This CDR3 is 13 amino acids long. Germline V gives CDR1 SGDLS, CDR2 YYNGEE. The CDR3 sequence is CASSATGLSEQYF. The CDR3 DNA is TGTGCCAGCAGCGCGACAGGGCTAAGCGAGCAGTACTTC.

The CDR3 region is CASSFRVQRYTGELFF. Written as DNA, the CDR3 is TGTGCCAGCAGCTTCCGGGTCCAACGATACACCGGGGAGCTGTTTTTT. V is TRBV7-2 and J is TRBJ2-2; no firm D call. This CDR3 is built from 16 residues. V was trimmed by 3 bases and J by 3 bases, leaving 14 bases between them. Per the germline V gene, CDR1 is SGHTA and CDR2 is FQGNSA.

This sequence joins TRBV4-1 and TRBJ1-4; unclear D gene. Germline assignment: CDR1 MGHRA and CDR2 YSYEKL. Trimming took 0 bases from V and 8 from J, leaving 10 bases between them. The CDR3 loop spans 14 amino acids. DNA of the CDR3: TGCGCCAGCAGCCAAGACGCAGGAAGAGAAAAACTGTTTTTT. The encoded protein is CASSQDAGREKLFF.

The chain couples TRBV5-1 to TRBJ2-5; 9 nucleotides line up with TRBD1. CDR3 length: 14 amino acids. Germline trimming cut 4 bases from V and 6 bases from J; bases unmatched to any gene: 7. Per the germline V gene, CDR1 is SGHRS and CDR2 is YFSETQ. CDR3 protein: CASSLEGQGQTQYF. CDR3 nucleotide sequence: TGCGCCAGCAGCCTGGAGGGACAGGGACAGACCCAGTACTTC. The full variable domain, in which reference TRBV5-1 and TRBJ2-5 provide the parts outside the CDR3, is KAGVTQTPRYLIKTRGQQVTLSCSPISGHRSVSWYQQTPGQGLQFLFEYFSETQRNKGNFPGRFSGRQFSNSRSEMNVSTLELGDSALYLCASSLEGQGQTQYFGPGTRLLVL.

This chain links TRBV28 with TRBJ2-2; a weak D match, TRBD2 (6 bases). CDR3 length: 14 residues. Germline CDR1 and CDR2: MDHEN and SYDVKM. The germline V and J ends were trimmed by 9 bases and 1 base, with 12 bases remaining between them. CDR3 loop: CASTGVLNTGELFF. The CDR3 DNA is TGTGCCAGTACGGGAGTGCTGAACACCGGGGAGCTGTTTTTT.

The chain uses TRBV7-2 and TRBJ1-1; TRBD1 aligns across 7 bases. CDR1 is SGHTA, CDR2 FQGNSA, per germline. J was trimmed by 0 bases and V by 2 bases; bases with no gene match: 3. The CDR3 has 15 residues. This CDR3 reads CASSLMTGLNTEAFF. The CDR3 region has the DNA TGTGCCAGCAGCTTAATGACAGGGTTGAACACTGAAGCTTTCTTT.